This entry concerns a single TCR beta chain. Its antigen is currently unknown. The germline V gene has CDR1 KGHDR and CDR2 SFDVKD. J lost 3 bases, V lost 3 bases, and 6 bases had no gene match. The CDR3 totals 17 residues. This entry comes from a study of CD8 T cells in ankylosing spondylitis. Using quantitative 5'-RACE with molecular barcodes, the authors made TCR beta libraries. TCRdb re-called the 5' RACE reads with MiXCR, one entry per CDR3 protein. The sample holds fewer than 750,000 distinct CDR3 sequences, around 20% seen once. General study findings and limits: In ankylosing spondylitis patients, matched synovial fluid reportedly showed significant enrichment of disease-linked clones. Earlier work had already found some motif variants in reactive arthritis synovial fluid and blood. A CD8+ phenotype characterized the disease-linked clones, which were relatively rare in peripheral blood. It appeared that ankylosing spondylitis blood was characterized by a TCR beta motif of several highly homologous variants.

Sequencing was carried out using blood, either unsorted or a sorted T cell fraction (not recorded which). The chain couples TRBV24-1 to TRBJ2-3, with 12 positions matching TRBD2. The receptor's source is a male donor with ankylosing spondylitis. CDR3 sequence (DNA): TGTGCCACCAGTGATCTCGCGACTAGCGGGAGAACAGATACGCAGTATTTT. As protein: CATSDLATSGRTDTQYF.